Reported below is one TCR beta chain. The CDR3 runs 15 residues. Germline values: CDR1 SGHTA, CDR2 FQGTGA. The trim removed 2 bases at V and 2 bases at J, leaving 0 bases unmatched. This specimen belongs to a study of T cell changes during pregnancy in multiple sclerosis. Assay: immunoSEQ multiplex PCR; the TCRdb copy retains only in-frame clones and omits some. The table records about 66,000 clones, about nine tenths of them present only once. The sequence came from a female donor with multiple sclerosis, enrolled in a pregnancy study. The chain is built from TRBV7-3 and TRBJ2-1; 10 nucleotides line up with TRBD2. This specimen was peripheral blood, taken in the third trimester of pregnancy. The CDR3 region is CASSLLAGAYNEQFF. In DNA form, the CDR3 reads TGTGCCAGCAGCTTACTAGCGGGGGCCTACAATGAGCAGTTCTTC.